Below, one T cell receptor (beta chain) is given with its context. The data were taken from a study of OX40 agonist ivuxolimab in advanced cancers. Clones were read by immunoSEQ multiplex PCR, and TCRdb kept only the in-frame ones, dropping some. Of tens of thousands of clones listed, 88% are singletons. Germline CDR1 is KGHSH and CDR2 is LQKENI. V lost 0 bases and J 5 bases, leaving 11 bases between the germline ends. The CDR3 is 14 residues long. The receptor was isolated from an adult with an advanced solid tumor such as melanoma, head and neck, liver or kidney cancer. The sequences come from CD4+ or CD8+ T cells sorted from blood, collected in a trial of the OX40 agonist ivuxolimab. The J gene is TRBJ2-7, the V gene TRBV18; TRBD2 is a possible D gene (5 bases). In nucleotides, the CDR3 is TGTGCCAGCTCACCACCGTTCGGGGTCAACGAGCAGTACTTC. Encoded protein: CASSPPFGVNEQYF.